By sample fraction, the clone carrying this TCR beta chain is medium-sized (0.01 to 0.1%). Germline V gives CDR1 SGHAT, CDR2 FQNNGV. V was cut by 1 base and J by 5 bases, with 11 bases left in between. The CDR3 totals 14 residues. This entry comes from a study of spatial heterogeneity in lung cancer. The time point is: sample taken at primary tumor resection. The sequenced material consisted of unsorted whole RNA from tumor, nontumor lung or frozen PBMC. The donor population consisted of approximately 70 patients with untreated, early-stage non-small cell lung cancer. TCRdb passed the 5' RACE reads through MiXCR, listing each CDR3 protein once. The table has 12,000 to 15,000 distinct CDR3 sequences, approximately 7.5% seen once.

The sequences come from PBMCs, collected at surgery. The J gene is TRBJ2-5, the V gene TRBV11-2, with D perhaps TRBD2 (7 bases). The clonotype originates from a female donor with early-stage non-small cell lung cancer. Here the CDR3 reads CASSLAGGSETQYF. CDR3 nucleotides: TGTGCCAGCAGCTTAGCGGGGGGCTCGGAGACCCAGTACTTC. The entire variable domain, with the rest obtained from reference TRBV11-2 and TRBJ2-5, is as follows: EAGVAQSPRYKIIEKRQSVAFWCNPISGHATLYWYQQILGQGPKLLIQFQNNGVVDDSQLPKDRFSAERLKGVDSTLKIQPAKLEDSAVYLCASSLAGGSETQYFGPGTRLLVL.